The rows below give T cell receptor beta chains drawn from one sample of a study of blood T cells in healthy people across ages. TCRdb re-analysed the 5' RACE reads in MiXCR, keeping a single row per CDR3 protein. The sample comprises 550,000 to 800,000 distinct CDR3 sequences, about 34% of which are singletons, and 15% rests with the top ten. Material: blood. All receptors derive from a woman older than 75 in good health. CDR3s include the opening cysteine and the closing phenylalanine or tryptophan. The order of the fields is J gene, D gene, CDR3 length, clone size, V gene, CDR3 protein, CDR3 DNA. The D gene is left open where the match is weak. Size values are once, few and many counts, or a class for expanded clones, and some rows have none.

j_gene: TRBJ2-1; d_gene: NA; len: 19; abundance: many; v_gene: TRBV20-1; CDR3aa: CSARDANLQGGNSYNEQFF; CDR3nt: TGCAGTGCTAGAGATGCTAACCTACAAGGCGGCAACTCCTACAATGAGCAGTTCTTC
j_gene: TRBJ2-7; d_gene: NA; len: 14; abundance: once; v_gene: TRBV5-1; CDR3aa: CASSWAVSSYEQYF; CDR3nt: TGTGCCAGCAGCTGGGCGGTGAGCTCCTACGAGCAGTACTTC
j_gene: TRBJ2-5; d_gene: NA; len: 16; abundance: many; v_gene: TRBV9; CDR3aa: CASSPRADSNQETQYF; CDR3nt: TGTGCCAGCAGCCCAAGGGCCGACAGCAACCAAGAGACCCAGTACTTC
j_gene: TRBJ1-2; d_gene: NA; len: 14; abundance: many; v_gene: TRBV20-1; CDR3aa: CSASPDSVTYGYTF; CDR3nt: TGCAGTGCTAGTCCCGACAGTGTCACCTATGGCTACACCTTC
j_gene: TRBJ2-5; d_gene: TRBD1; len: 14; abundance: NA; v_gene: TRBV20-1; CDR3aa: CSAALGQGEETQYF; CDR3nt: TGCAGTGCTGCCCTGGGACAGGGGGAAGAGACCCAGTACTTC
j_gene: TRBJ2-2; d_gene: NA; len: 15; abundance: NA; v_gene: TRBV24-1; CDR3aa: CATSARGPNTGELFF; CDR3nt: TGTGCCACCAGTGCTAGGGGCCCTAACACCGGGGAGCTGTTTTTT
j_gene: TRBJ1-1; d_gene: NA; len: 15; abundance: NA; v_gene: TRBV9; CDR3aa: CASSPLQGVGAEAFF; CDR3nt: TGTGCCAGCAGCCCCCTACAGGGAGTGGGGGCTGAAGCTTTCTTT
j_gene: TRBJ2-5; d_gene: TRBD2; len: 16; abundance: many; v_gene: TRBV10-3; CDR3aa: CAISESLAGHQETQYF; CDR3nt: TGTGCCATCAGTGAGTCTCTAGCGGGGCACCAAGAGACCCAGTACTTC
j_gene: TRBJ1-1; d_gene: TRBD1; len: 16; abundance: NA; v_gene: TRBV14; CDR3aa: CASSHPGTGVNTEAFF; CDR3nt: TGTGCCAGCAGCCACCCCGGGACAGGGGTGAACACTGAAGCTTTCTTT
j_gene: TRBJ1-5; d_gene: TRBD1; len: 12; abundance: NA; v_gene: TRBV29-1; CDR3aa: CSVKTGDQPQHF; CDR3nt: TGCAGCGTAAAAACAGGGGATCAGCCCCAGCATTTT
j_gene: TRBJ1-2; d_gene: TRBD1; len: 13; abundance: NA; v_gene: TRBV9; CDR3aa: CASSESQGAGYTF; CDR3nt: TGTGCCAGCAGCGAGAGCCAGGGGGCTGGCTACACCTTC
j_gene: TRBJ2-7; d_gene: TRBD2; len: 16; abundance: many; v_gene: TRBV20-1; CDR3aa: CSARMTSGGPSYEQYF; CDR3nt: TGCAGTGCTAGGATGACTAGCGGGGGGCCGTCATACGAGCAGTACTTC
j_gene: TRBJ1-2; d_gene: NA; len: 15; abundance: NA; v_gene: TRBV19; CDR3aa: CASSIVGRNRYGYTF; CDR3nt: TGTGCCAGTAGTATTGTGGGCAGAAACCGCTATGGCTACACCTTC
j_gene: TRBJ2-6; d_gene: NA; len: 15; abundance: many; v_gene: TRBV11-1; CDR3aa: CASSFDFSGANVLTF; CDR3nt: TGTGCCAGCAGCTTCGACTTTTCTGGGGCCAACGTCCTGACTTTC
j_gene: TRBJ2-1; d_gene: NA; len: 11; abundance: NA; v_gene: TRBV7-8; CDR3aa: CASSSRETQFF; CDR3nt: TGTGCCAGCAGCTCACGAGAGACCCAGTTCTTC
j_gene: TRBJ2-1; d_gene: NA; len: 16; abundance: many; v_gene: TRBV20-1; CDR3aa: CSARLDPGNWDNEQFF; CDR3nt: TGCAGTGCTAGATTAGATCCAGGGAATTGGGACAATGAGCAGTTCTTC
j_gene: TRBJ2-5; d_gene: NA; len: 12; abundance: NA; v_gene: TRBV2; CDR3aa: CASMGEQETQYF; CDR3nt: TGTGCCAGCATGGGTGAACAAGAGACCCAGTACTTC
j_gene: TRBJ1-5; d_gene: TRBD1; len: 15; abundance: many; v_gene: TRBV2; CDR3aa: CASSRRDRVDQPQHF; CDR3nt: TGTGCCAGCAGCCGACGGGACAGGGTTGATCAGCCCCAGCATTTT
j_gene: TRBJ2-2; d_gene: NA; len: 13; abundance: NA; v_gene: TRBV7-2; CDR3aa: CASSAQVFGELFF; CDR3nt: TGTGCCAGCAGCGCACAGGTTTTCGGGGAGCTGTTTTTT
j_gene: TRBJ2-7; d_gene: NA; len: 13; abundance: many; v_gene: TRBV5-1; CDR3aa: CASSLGTKYEQYF; CDR3nt: TGCGCCAGCAGCCTTGGGACAAAATACGAGCAGTACTTC
j_gene: TRBJ2-1; d_gene: NA; len: 14; abundance: many; v_gene: TRBV7-2; CDR3aa: CASSLPDSYNEQFF; CDR3nt: TGTGCCAGCAGCTTACCTGACAGCTACAATGAGCAGTTCTTC
j_gene: TRBJ2-7; d_gene: NA; len: 10; abundance: many; v_gene: TRBV20-1; CDR3aa: CSARGAEQYF; CDR3nt: TGCAGTGCTAGGGGGGCCGAGCAGTACTTC
j_gene: TRBJ2-2; d_gene: NA; len: 12; abundance: NA; v_gene: TRBV6-1; CDR3aa: CASSHTAGELFF; CDR3nt: TGTGCCAGCAGCCATACGGCCGGGGAGCTGTTTTTT
j_gene: TRBJ2-6; d_gene: TRBD2; len: 17; abundance: few; v_gene: TRBV19; CDR3aa: CASRVGGGPPGANVLTF; CDR3nt: TGTGCCAGTAGGGTCGGGGGGGGCCCGCCTGGGGCCAACGTCCTGACTTTC
j_gene: TRBJ1-5; d_gene: NA; len: 17; abundance: many; v_gene: TRBV7-2; CDR3aa: CASSLVGGASNNQPQHF; CDR3nt: TGTGCCAGCAGCTTAGTGGGGGGAGCCAGCAATAATCAGCCCCAGCATTTT
j_gene: TRBJ2-1; d_gene: TRBD1; len: 15; abundance: many; v_gene: TRBV5-6; CDR3aa: CASSLKGAPNNEQFF; CDR3nt: TGTGCCAGCAGCCTAAAGGGGGCCCCGAACAATGAGCAGTTCTTC
j_gene: TRBJ2-2; d_gene: TRBD2; len: 19; abundance: NA; v_gene: TRBV5-1; CDR3aa: CASSLGTSASSANTGELFF; CDR3nt: TGCGCCAGCAGCTTGGGGACTAGCGCCTCCTCGGCGAACACCGGGGAGCTGTTTTTT
j_gene: TRBJ1-2; d_gene: TRBD1; len: 12; abundance: NA; v_gene: TRBV20-1; CDR3aa: CSAGDRVGGYTF; CDR3nt: TGCAGTGCTGGGGACAGGGTTGGTGGCTACACCTTC
j_gene: TRBJ2-7; d_gene: NA; len: 15; abundance: NA; v_gene: TRBV9; CDR3aa: CASSVGGPISYEQYF; CDR3nt: TGTGCCAGCAGCGTAGGGGGTCCCATCTCCTACGAGCAGTACTTC
j_gene: TRBJ2-7; d_gene: NA; len: 15; abundance: NA; v_gene: TRBV5-1; CDR3aa: CASSLLPGMEYEQYF; CDR3nt: TGCGCCAGCAGCTTGCTTCCGGGGATGGAGTACGAGCAGTACTTC
j_gene: TRBJ2-3; d_gene: TRBD1; len: 19; abundance: NA; v_gene: TRBV28; CDR3aa: CASSLYRDRLLLSTDTQYF; CDR3nt: TGTGCCAGCAGTTTATACAGGGACAGGCTCTTGCTAAGCACAGATACGCAGTATTTT
j_gene: TRBJ2-5; d_gene: TRBD1; len: 14; abundance: NA; v_gene: TRBV24-1; CDR3aa: CVTSDTGQQETQYF; CDR3nt: TGTGTCACCAGTGACACGGGACAGCAAGAGACCCAGTACTTC
j_gene: TRBJ2-5; d_gene: TRBD1; len: 15; abundance: many; v_gene: TRBV5-1; CDR3aa: CASSPFDRGSETQYF; CDR3nt: TGCGCCAGCAGCCCTTTTGACAGGGGCTCAGAGACCCAGTACTTC
j_gene: TRBJ2-3; d_gene: NA; len: 14; abundance: NA; v_gene: TRBV28; CDR3aa: CASSASDRTDTQYF; CDR3nt: TGTGCCAGCAGCGCTAGCGACCGCACAGATACGCAGTATTTT
j_gene: TRBJ1-1; d_gene: NA; len: 11; abundance: NA; v_gene: TRBV30; CDR3aa: CAWTVNTEAFF; CDR3nt: TGTGCGTGGACAGTAAACACTGAAGCTTTCTTT
j_gene: TRBJ2-7; d_gene: NA; len: 15; abundance: NA; v_gene: TRBV7-8; CDR3aa: CASSSHGTGDLSRVF; CDR3nt: TGTGCCAGCAGCTCGCATGGGACGGGGGACCTTAGCCGTGTTTTC
j_gene: TRBJ1-2; d_gene: NA; len: 14; abundance: many; v_gene: TRBV6-1; CDR3aa: CASSEFGQIYGYTF; CDR3nt: TGTGCCAGCAGTGAATTTGGACAGATCTATGGCTACACCTTC
j_gene: TRBJ1-2; d_gene: TRBD1; len: 12; abundance: many; v_gene: TRBV7-9; CDR3aa: CASSSGDRAYTF; CDR3nt: TGTGCCAGCAGCTCTGGGGACAGGGCCTACACCTTC
j_gene: TRBJ2-5; d_gene: NA; len: 12; abundance: once; v_gene: TRBV6-1; CDR3aa: CASSEYSDEQYF; CDR3nt: TGTGCCAGCAGTGAGTACTCCGATGAGCAGTACTTC
j_gene: TRBJ1-5; d_gene: NA; len: 15; abundance: few; v_gene: TRBV7-2; CDR3aa: CASSLTGSGNQPQHF; CDR3nt: TGTGCCAGCAGCTTAACAGGTTCGGGTAATCAGCCCCAGCATTTT
j_gene: TRBJ1-1; d_gene: NA; len: 13; abundance: many; v_gene: TRBV5-6; CDR3aa: CASSLRGYTEAFF; CDR3nt: TGTGCCAGCAGTTTAAGGGGTTACACTGAAGCTTTCTTT
j_gene: TRBJ1-1; d_gene: NA; len: 15; abundance: NA; v_gene: TRBV4-1; CDR3aa: CTSSQIDGRDPEAFF; CDR3nt: TGCACCAGCAGCCAAATCGACGGGAGGGACCCTGAAGCTTTCTTT
j_gene: TRBJ2-1; d_gene: TRBD2; len: 16; abundance: once; v_gene: TRBV3-1; CDR3aa: CASTLNGGSSYNEQFF; CDR3nt: TGTGCCAGCACCTTAAACGGCGGGAGCTCCTACAATGAGCAGTTCTTC
j_gene: TRBJ2-7; d_gene: TRBD1; len: 14; abundance: NA; v_gene: TRBV20-1; CDR3aa: CSARVGTGIHEQYF; CDR3nt: TGCAGTGCTAGAGTCGGGACAGGGATCCACGAGCAGTACTTC
j_gene: TRBJ2-1; d_gene: TRBD2; len: 15; abundance: NA; v_gene: TRBV5-1; CDR3aa: CASSLTAGGLNEQFF; CDR3nt: TGCGCCAGCAGCTTGACCGCGGGGGGGTTAAATGAGCAGTTCTTC
j_gene: TRBJ2-7; d_gene: NA; len: 13; abundance: many; v_gene: TRBV28; CDR3aa: CASSLGRLYEQYF; CDR3nt: TGTGCCAGCAGTTTGGGCAGGTTGTACGAGCAGTACTTC
j_gene: TRBJ1-2; d_gene: NA; len: 13; abundance: many; v_gene: TRBV14; CDR3aa: CASSQDLSGLYTF; CDR3nt: TGTGCCAGCAGCCAAGATCTATCAGGGCTTTACACCTTC
j_gene: TRBJ1-5; d_gene: NA; len: 12; abundance: NA; v_gene: TRBV6-2/TRBV6-3; CDR3aa: CARRRDNQPQHF; CDR3nt: TGTGCCCGCCGCAGGGATAATCAGCCCCAGCATTTT
j_gene: TRBJ2-1; d_gene: TRBD2; len: 15; abundance: many; v_gene: TRBV12-3/TRBV12-4; CDR3aa: CASRPGLAAYNEQFF; CDR3nt: TGTGCCAGCAGACCGGGACTAGCGGCCTACAATGAGCAGTTCTTC
j_gene: TRBJ1-3; d_gene: NA; len: 18; abundance: NA; v_gene: TRBV2; CDR3aa: CASSEDGILSGSGNTIYF; CDR3nt: TGTGCCAGCAGTGAAGACGGGATCCTTTCGGGCTCTGGAAACACCATATATTTT
j_gene: TRBJ1-1; d_gene: NA; len: 12; abundance: NA; v_gene: TRBV29-1; CDR3aa: CSVEDVTLEAFF; CDR3nt: TGCAGCGTTGAAGACGTGACCCTAGAAGCTTTCTTT
j_gene: TRBJ2-7; d_gene: TRBD1; len: 15; abundance: many; v_gene: TRBV28; CDR3aa: CASSLGGDRGREQYF; CDR3nt: TGTGCCAGCAGTTTAGGGGGGGACAGGGGGCGGGAGCAGTACTTC
j_gene: TRBJ1-1; d_gene: NA; len: 12; abundance: NA; v_gene: TRBV5-6; CDR3aa: CASSLGESEAFF; CDR3nt: TGTGCCAGCAGCTTAGGGGAATCTGAAGCTTTCTTT
j_gene: TRBJ2-1; d_gene: NA; len: 14; abundance: many; v_gene: TRBV7-2; CDR3aa: CASTFLRGNNEQFF; CDR3nt: TGTGCCAGCACCTTTCTTAGGGGGAACAATGAGCAGTTCTTC
j_gene: TRBJ1-1; d_gene: NA; len: 16; abundance: NA; v_gene: TRBV6-1; CDR3aa: CASTPSWDLMNTEAFF; CDR3nt: TGTGCCAGCACCCCGTCCTGGGATCTCATGAACACTGAAGCTTTCTTT
j_gene: TRBJ2-7; d_gene: TRBD1; len: 13; abundance: NA; v_gene: TRBV20-1; CDR3aa: CSARAGTGGVQYF; CDR3nt: TGCAGTGCTAGGGCCGGGACAGGGGGCGTCCAGTACTTC
j_gene: TRBJ1-5; d_gene: NA; len: 14; abundance: many; v_gene: TRBV20-1; CDR3aa: CSATIGTGAIPQHF; CDR3nt: TGCAGTGCTACCATCGGCACGGGGGCTATACCCCAGCATTTT
j_gene: TRBJ2-5; d_gene: NA; len: 14; abundance: NA; v_gene: TRBV3-1; CDR3aa: CASSATGVSETQYF; CDR3nt: TGTGCCAGCAGTGCAACGGGGGTTTCAGAGACCCAGTACTTC
j_gene: TRBJ2-1; d_gene: TRBD2; len: 14; abundance: NA; v_gene: TRBV20-1; CDR3aa: CSAGTSGSHREQFF; CDR3nt: TGCAGTGCTGGGACTAGCGGGAGTCATCGTGAGCAGTTCTTC
j_gene: TRBJ2-7; d_gene: TRBD2; len: 15; abundance: once; v_gene: TRBV4-2; CDR3aa: CASSQETSGTYEQYF; CDR3nt: TGTGCCAGCAGCCAAGAAACTAGCGGGACCTACGAGCAGTACTTC